Below are 14 T cell receptor beta chains sequenced from a single sample in a study of shared clonotypes between healthy human individuals. The protocol was immunoSEQ multiplex PCR, while the TCRdb copy is restricted to in-frame clones and leaves out a portion. This sample has roughly 2.4 million clones, with almost 96% found just once. The sample taken for sequencing was naive CD4+ T cells sorted from blood. Regarding subset: CD45RA+ positively selected. The receptors here all came from a man between 18 and 29 years old in good health.

The CDR3 DNA reads as TGTGCCAGCAGCTTGAGAGGGGGGGGAAACACAGATACGCAGTATTTT. Residues: CASSLRGGGNTDTQYF. The chain combines TRBV5-8 with TRBJ2-3; D is perhaps TRBD2 (7 bases). Germline loops: CDR1 SGHTS, CDR2 YDEGEE. V shed 1 base and J shed 2 bases, with 14 bases lying between them. The CDR3 sequence is 16 residues long. Full variable domain (missing parts from reference TRBV5-8 and TRBJ2-3): EAGVTQSPTHLIKTRGQQATLRCSPISGHTSVYWYQQALGLGLQFLLWYDEGEERNRGNFPPRFSGRQFPNYSSELNVNALELEDSALYLCASSLRGGGNTDTQYFGPGTRLTVL.

The gene calls are TRBV9 and TRBJ1-1; D remains unclear. The CDR3 is 16 amino acids. With 0 bases removed from V and 2 bases from J, the gap between germline ends came to 14 bases. CDR1 SGDLS and CDR2 YYNGEE come from the germline V gene. Here the CDR3 reads CASSVVRTGFNTEAFF. Here the CDR3 DNA reads TGTGCCAGCAGCGTAGTTCGGACGGGTTTTAACACTGAAGCTTTCTTT.

This chain links TRBV9 with TRBJ1-5; TRBD1 is a possible D gene (5 bases). Germline CDR1 and CDR2: SGDLS and YYNGEE. This CDR3 has 15 residues. V was trimmed by 3 bases and J by 1 base, leaving 11 bases between them. The CDR3 DNA reads TGTGCCAGCAGCGCAGGGAGTGGAAGCAATCAGCCCCAGCATTTT. Translated: CASSAGSGSNQPQHF.

The CDR3 DNA sequence: TGTGCCAGCAGTTCCGATCCACAGGGGAACACTGAAGCTTTCTTT. Translated: CASSSDPQGNTEAFF. The V call is TRBV6-5, the J call TRBJ1-1; perhaps TRBD1 as D (6 bases). The CDR3 contains 15 residues. CDR1 is MNHEY and CDR2 is SVGAGI in the germline V gene. Between the trimmed V and J ends, which lost 4 bases and 1 base, there was a span of 13 bases.

The chain couples TRBV7-8 to TRBJ2-2; D uncertain. Looked up from germline, CDR1 is SGHVS and CDR2 is FQNEAQ. Trimming stripped 6 bases from V and 4 bases from J, with 9 bases between. CDR3 length: 13 residues. In DNA form, the CDR3 reads TGTGCCAGCAGGACCTCTGGCACCGGGGAGCTGTTTTTT. The encoded protein is CASRTSGTGELFF.

Comments on this clone: In the same sample, other DNA sequences code for this CDR3. The chain has TRBV5-1 and TRBJ2-5; D is uncertain. This CDR3 contains 13 residues. The V and J ends lost 3 bases and 5 bases respectively, with 11 bases between them. Per the germline V gene, CDR1 is SGHRS and CDR2 is YFSETQ. CDR3 nucleotides: TGCGCCAGCAGCTCTAGGGCCGGGGAGACCCAGTACTTC. It is translated as CASSSRAGETQYF.

The chain carries TRBV7-3 and TRBJ1-2, with D possibly being TRBD1 (6 bases). The CDR3 is 16 residues long. In germline, CDR1 is SGHTA, CDR2 FQGTGA. V gave up 3 bases and J gave up 7 bases, with 21 bases separating them. CDR3 bases: TGTGCCAGCAGCTTTAACCAACAGGGCACCCTCAGTGGCTACACCTTC. Residues: CASSFNQQGTLSGYTF.

The genes are TRBV7-9 and TRBJ1-2, with D possibly matching TRBD1 (5 bases). Looked up from germline, CDR1 is SEHNR and CDR2 is FQNEAQ (reference sequence). The V end lost 1 base, the J end lost 4 bases, and 13 bases lay between the germline ends. There are 15 residues in the CDR3. CDR3 coding DNA: TGTGCCAGCAGCTTAGAGTGGGGGGGTCTCTATGGCTACACCTTC. This gives the protein CASSLEWGGLYGYTF.

This chain connects TRBV5-1 to TRBJ2-7; no reliable D call. Trimming took off 1 base at V and 2 bases at J, with 10 bases between the two ends. The germline gives CDR1 SGHRS, CDR2 YFSETQ. The CDR3 spans 14 residues. The CDR3: CASSLLQNTYEQYF. The CDR3 nucleotides read TGCGCCAGCAGCTTGCTACAAAACACCTACGAGCAGTACTTC.

The chain combines TRBV15 with TRBJ2-5, with D unresolved. There are 13 residues in the CDR3. Trimming stripped 5 bases from V and 3 bases from J, with 10 bases between. The V gene's germline CDR1 is LNHNV and CDR2 YYDKDF (reference sequence). CDR3 coding DNA: TGTGCCACCAGCGCCGGACGGAAAGAGACCCAGTACTTC. This sequence encodes CATSAGRKETQYF.

V usage is TRBV7-2 and J usage is TRBJ2-5; 10 bases fit TRBD2. The V gene end was trimmed by 6 bases and the J gene end by 4 bases; junction bases not matched to a gene: 11. This CDR3 has 16 residues. Germline CDR1 and CDR2: SGHTA and FQGNSA. CDR3 DNA sequence: TGTGCCAGCAGATATGAGGCTAGCGGGAGATCAGAGACCCAGTACTTC. Translation: CASRYEASGRSETQYF.

The rearrangement joins TRBV9 to TRBJ1-3; 9 bases are shared with TRBD1. With 4 bases clipped from V and 2 bases from J, the junction kept 4 bases outside the gene matches. CDR1 and CDR2 from the germline V gene are SGDLS and YYNGEE. This CDR3 has 15 residues. The CDR3 sequence: CASSSRQGAGNTIYF. CDR3 nucleotide sequence: TGTGCCAGCAGCTCCCGACAGGGGGCTGGAAACACCATATATTTT.

The chain carries TRBV5-4 and TRBJ2-3; 8 nucleotides agree with TRBD1. After removal of 3 bases from V and 2 bases from J, the junction contained 5 bases not matched to a gene. The CDR3 sequence is 15 residues long. Germline V gene lookup returns CDR1 SGHNT and CDR2 YYREEE (reference sequence). Written as DNA, the CDR3 is TGTGCCAGCAGCTACTCGACAGGGGCCACAGATACGCAGTATTTT. Its protein product is CASSYSTGATDTQYF.

A single count supports this clone. The chain links TRBV11-1 to TRBJ2-3; D not resolved. The CDR3 has 12 residues. Germline CDR1 SGHAT, CDR2 FQDESV (reference sequence). The germline V and J ends were trimmed by 2 bases and 6 bases, with 6 bases remaining between them. The CDR3 sequence is CASSLSQDTQYF. The CDR3 nucleotides are TGTGCCAGCAGCTTAAGTCAGGATACGCAGTATTTT. Filled out from reference TRBV11-1 and TRBJ2-3, the complete variable domain reads EAEVAQSPRYKITEKSQAVAFWCDPISGHATLYWYRQILGQGPELLVQFQDESVVDDSQLPKDRFSAERLKGVDSTLKIQPAELGDSAMYLCASSLSQDTQYFGPGTRLTVL.